The subject of this entry is one T cell receptor (beta chain). Germline CDR1 is MNHEY and CDR2 is SVGAGI. This CDR3 contains 15 residues. After removal of 0 bases from V and 8 bases from J, the junction contained 9 bases not matched to a gene. Under the authors' procedure: Reference gene primer amplification gave estimated nucleated cell counts. Libraries were prepared by immunoSEQ multiplex PCR; TCRdb keeps only in-frame clonotypes and omits some of them. Clone size and V and J calls were adopted from that table, with D and trimming inferred from the DNA. The sample lists 100,000 to 150,000 clones; approximately 74% were seen once. The sample is drawn from a study of blood T cell repertoires in COVID-19. Turning to the study itself: From the United States, Italy and Spain came samples of acute and convalescent COVID-19. Sources were T cells, B-cell-depleted T cells, or PBMCs; the material itself was cDNA or gDNA.

Seattle researchers signed up patients amid active infection and tracked them longitudinally. The receptor's source is an elderly man with COVID-19, enrolled during active disease. The source material was peripheral blood. This chain joins TRBV6-5 and TRBJ1-2; 7 nucleotides agree with TRBD1. The CDR3 here is CASSYSFKGAWGYTF. The DNA for the CDR3 is TGTGCCAGCAGTTACTCCTTCAAGGGGGCGTGGGGCTACACCTTC.